The 19 T cell receptor beta chains below all came from one sample that was sequenced in a study of cytomegalovirus exposure and HLA in healthy donors. Primers: 60 Vbeta forward and 13 Jbeta reverse. Generated by immunoSEQ multiplex PCR, the TCRdb table keeps only in-frame clones and is missing some. The table has 90,000 to 110,000 clones, around 80% seen once. Material: PBMCs. These receptors came from a man between 25 and 39 years old in good health and CMV-seronegative.

This clone appeared a single time. The rearrangement links TRBV5-6 to TRBJ2-4, with 7 positions matching TRBD1. The germline V gene has CDR1 SGHDT and CDR2 YYEEEE. The CDR3 is made up of 16 amino acids. V gave up 0 bases and J gave up 6 bases; unmatched junction bases: 9. DNA for the CDR3: TGTGCCAGCAGCTTGGTCGGTCGGCAGGGGGTAAACATTCAGTACTTC. It yields the protein CASSLVGRQGVNIQYF. The full variable domain, its missing parts supplied by reference TRBV5-6 and TRBJ2-4, is DAGVTQSPTHLIKTRGQQVTLRCSPKSGHDTVSWYQQALGQGPQFIFQYYEEEERQRGNFPDRFSGHQFPNYSSELNVNALLLGDSALYLCASSLVGRQGVNIQYFGAGTRLSVL.

The chain links TRBV20-1 to TRBJ1-5, with D uncertain. Trimming took off 3 bases at V and 6 bases at J, with 6 bases between the two ends. Looked up from germline, CDR1 is DFQATT and CDR2 is SNEGSKA (reference sequence). There are 11 residues in the CDR3. The DNA for the CDR3 is TGCAGTGCTAGCAGAGGTCAGCCCCAGCATTTT. This translates into CSASRGQPQHF.

The V call is TRBV19, the J call TRBJ1-2; D is undetermined. The V gene lost 3 bases and the J gene lost 5 bases, with 13 bases spanning the gap. CDR3 length equals 14 residues. CDR1 and CDR2 from the germline V gene are LNHDA and SQIVND (reference sequence). The DNA for the CDR3 is TGTGCCAGTAGTATTATAGGACCGGGATATGGCTACACCTTC. The encoded protein is CASSIIGPGYGYTF.

This sequence joins TRBV7-8 and TRBJ2-5, with D perhaps TRBD2 (6 bases). V was cut by 5 bases and J by 8 bases, with 18 bases left in between. Germline CDR1 and CDR2: SGHVS and FQNEAQ. This CDR3 has 14 residues. DNA for the CDR3: TGTGCCAGCAGCCCAACGCGGGAATTAGAAACCCAGTACTTC. It encodes CASSPTRELETQYF.

The chain has TRBV15 and TRBJ2-7, with D possibly matching TRBD1 (6 bases). CDR1 and CDR2 from the germline V gene are LNHNV and YYDKDF (reference sequence). V was cut by 6 bases and J by 7 bases, with 13 bases left in between. The CDR3 has 12 residues. CDR3 sequence reads: CATRDPGTEQYF. CDR3 sequence (DNA): TGTGCCACCAGGGATCCCGGGACAGAGCAGTACTTC.

The chain joins TRBV14 to TRBJ1-1; D might be TRBD1 (6 bases). There are 13 residues in the CDR3. The germline V gene encodes CDR1 SGHDN and CDR2 FVKESK. The V and J ends lost 3 bases and 4 bases respectively, with 9 bases between them. Here the CDR3 DNA reads TGTGCCAGCAGCCAGCGGGGGGCCACTGAAGCTTTCTTT. It specifies CASSQRGATEAFF.

This clone was counted only a few times. The rearrangement links TRBV7-2 to TRBJ2-7, with 8 bases that match TRBD1. The germline V gene has CDR1 SGHTA and CDR2 FQGNSA. V dropped 6 bases and J dropped 0; count of bases not matched to a gene: 7. The CDR3 consists of 15 residues. CDR3 coding DNA: TGTGCCAGCAGTGCGGGACAGGTTGTCTCCTACGAGCAGTACTTC. Its translation is CASSAGQVVSYEQYF.

The V and J genes are TRBV28 and TRBJ2-5, with a weak D call TRBD2 (8 bases). The ends were cut back, 4 bases at V and 1 base at J, with 16 bases in the middle. The CDR3 consists of 16 residues. Germline-derived CDR1 and CDR2 are MDHEN and SYDVKM. The CDR3 reads CASSSPREGAQETQYF. Written as DNA, the CDR3 is TGTGCCAGCAGTTCCCCTCGGGAGGGGGCCCAAGAGACCCAGTACTTC.

The chain joins TRBV4-2 to TRBJ1-1, with TRBD1 matching 8 bases. V trimming: 1 base; J trimming: 2 bases; junction bases outside the gene matches: 12. Germline CDR1 is LGHNA and CDR2 is YNFKEQ. This CDR3 has 18 residues. CDR3 nucleotide sequence: TGTGCCAGCAGCCAAGTGTGGCAGGGGGCAAAATCTAACACTGAAGCTTTCTTT. Amino acid sequence: CASSQVWQGAKSNTEAFF.

The rearrangement links TRBV27 to TRBJ1-5; D is undetermined. The CDR3 is 13 amino acids. The V gene's germline CDR1 is MNHEY and CDR2 SMNVEV (reference sequence). The V and J ends lost 6 bases and 4 bases respectively, with 10 bases between them. CDR3 in DNA: TGTGCCAGCAGAAGGAGGGTGAATCAGCCCCAGCATTTT. This gives the protein CASRRRVNQPQHF.

The rearrangement joins TRBV7-8 to TRBJ1-1; D may be TRBD1 (6 bases). In germline, CDR1 is SGHVS, CDR2 FQNEAQ. V was shortened by 0 bases and J by 1 base, with 12 bases between the two germline ends. The CDR3 has 16 amino acids. The CDR3 DNA is TGTGCCAGCAGCTTAGCTTACAGGGTAACGAACACTGAAGCTTTCTTT. Encoded protein: CASSLAYRVTNTEAFF.

V usage is TRBV5-1 and J usage is TRBJ2-5; perhaps TRBD2 as D (5 bases). This CDR3 is 14 amino acids long. Germline CDR1 is SGHRS and CDR2 is YFSETQ. Deletions cut 2 bases from V and 4 bases from J, with 12 bases between. This chain's CDR3 is CASSFAGVGETQYF. As DNA, the CDR3 is TGCGCCAGCAGCTTTGCGGGCGTGGGAGAGACCCAGTACTTC.

The genes are TRBV19 and TRBJ2-5, with D possibly being TRBD1 (5 bases). The CDR3 has 14 amino acids. The V gene lost 6 bases and the J gene lost 2 bases, with 13 bases spanning the gap. Per germline, CDR1 LNHDA and CDR2 SQIVND (reference sequence). The chain's CDR3 is CASRLTGSQETQYF. CDR3 bases: TGTGCCAGTAGACTAACAGGATCACAAGAGACCCAGTACTTC.

This clone was counted a few times. The chain combines TRBV27 with TRBJ1-2; 8 positions agree with TRBD1. The CDR3 covers 12 residues. Trimming cost V 10 bases and J 8 bases; bases outside gene matches: 9. Germline CDR1 MNHEY, CDR2 SMNVEV (reference sequence). The CDR3 sequence is CATQGAGYGYTF. As DNA, the CDR3 is TGTGCCACCCAGGGGGCGGGTTACGGCTACACCTTC.

CDR3 protein: CASSLRQGETQYF. CDR3 nucleotides: TGTGCCAGCAGCTTAAGGCAGGGGGAGACCCAGTACTTC. The chain combines TRBV7-6 with TRBJ2-5; a weak D match, TRBD1 (6 bases). This CDR3 region has 13 residues. The germline V gene has CDR1 SGHVS and CDR2 FNYEAQ. V gave up 2 bases and J gave up 5 bases, with 9 bases separating them. The full variable domain, its missing parts supplied by reference TRBV7-6 and TRBJ2-5, is GAGVSQSPRYKVTKRGQDVALRCDPISGHVSLYWYRQALGQGPEFLTYFNYEAQQDKSGLPNDRFSAERPEGSISTLTIQRTEQRDSAMYRCASSLRQGETQYFGPGTRLLVL.

This clone was seen a few times. The rearrangement uses TRBV4-1 and TRBJ1-5, with D unresolved. CDR3 length: 15 amino acids. Germline loops: CDR1 MGHRA, CDR2 YSYEKL. Deletions cut 0 bases from V and 6 bases from J, with 12 bases between. DNA for the CDR3: TGCGCCAGCAGCCAAGAAATCCAGGTCGGTCAGCCCCAGCATTTT. Protein product: CASSQEIQVGQPQHF.

V usage is TRBV5-8 and J usage is TRBJ2-5; D remains ambiguous. This CDR3 region has 14 residues. CDR1 is SGHTS and CDR2 is YDEGEE in the germline V gene. V was trimmed by 1 base and J by 2 bases, leaving 9 bases between them. The CDR3 sequence: CASSLTRRQETQYF. DNA of the CDR3: TGTGCCAGCAGCTTGACTCGCCGACAAGAGACCCAGTACTTC.

The chain's CDR3 is CASSTTKQAYDQPQHF. The CDR3 DNA sequence: TGTGCCAGTAGTACCACAAAGCAGGCGTACGATCAGCCCCAGCATTTT. The V call is TRBV19, the J call TRBJ1-5; unclear D gene. CDR3 length: 16 residues. V gave up 4 bases and J gave up 5 bases, with 18 bases separating them. Germline V gives CDR1 LNHDA, CDR2 SQIVND (reference sequence).

CDR3 nucleotides: TGTGCCAGCAGTTTCGAGGGACAGGGTAACAATCAGCCCCAGCATTTT. Translating it yields CASSFEGQGNNQPQHF. The chain links TRBV6-5 to TRBJ1-5; 9 bases line up with TRBD1. Germline V lookup: CDR1 MNHEY, CDR2 SVGAGI. J was trimmed by 3 bases and V by 4 bases; bases with no gene match: 7. The CDR3 has 16 amino acids.